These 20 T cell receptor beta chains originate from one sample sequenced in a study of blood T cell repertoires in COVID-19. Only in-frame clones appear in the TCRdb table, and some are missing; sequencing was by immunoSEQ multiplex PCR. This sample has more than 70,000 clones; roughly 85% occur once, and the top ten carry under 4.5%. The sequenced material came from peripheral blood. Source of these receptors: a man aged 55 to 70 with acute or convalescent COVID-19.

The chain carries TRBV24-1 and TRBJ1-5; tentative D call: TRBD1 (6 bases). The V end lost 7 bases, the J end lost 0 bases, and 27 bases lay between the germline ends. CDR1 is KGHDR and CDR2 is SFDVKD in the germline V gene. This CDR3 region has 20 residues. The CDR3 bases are TGTGCCACCAGGTTGGCCCAACCGGGACACATAGGGGATAGCAATCAGCCCCAGCATTTT. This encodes CATRLAQPGHIGDSNQPQHF.

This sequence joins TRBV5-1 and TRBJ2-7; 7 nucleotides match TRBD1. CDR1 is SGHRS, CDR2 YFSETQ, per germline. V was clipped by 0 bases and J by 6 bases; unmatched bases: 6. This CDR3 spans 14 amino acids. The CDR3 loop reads CASSLVAQGSEQYF. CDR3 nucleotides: TGCGCCAGCAGCTTGGTGGCACAGGGGAGCGAGCAGTACTTC.

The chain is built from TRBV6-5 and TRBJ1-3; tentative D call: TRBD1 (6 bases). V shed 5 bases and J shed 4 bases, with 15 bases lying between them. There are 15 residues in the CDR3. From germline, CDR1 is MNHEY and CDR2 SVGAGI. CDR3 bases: TGTGCCAGCAGTATTACAGGGCCCGGGGGAAACACCATATATTTT. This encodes CASSITGPGGNTIYF.

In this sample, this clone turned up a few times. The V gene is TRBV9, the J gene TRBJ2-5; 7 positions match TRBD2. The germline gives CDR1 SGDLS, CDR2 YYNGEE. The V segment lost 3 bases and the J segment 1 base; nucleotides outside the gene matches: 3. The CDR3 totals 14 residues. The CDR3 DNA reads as TGTGCCAGCAGCGCTACTAGCGTCCAAGAGACCCAGTACTTC. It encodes CASSATSVQETQYF.

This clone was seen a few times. The CDR3 DNA is TGCAGCGTTGAAGACGGGGTAGCCACAGATACGCAGTATTTT. Protein product: CSVEDGVATDTQYF. The chain combines TRBV29-1 with TRBJ2-3; weak D call: TRBD2 (5 bases). The CDR3 runs 14 residues. V lost 0 bases and J lost 2, with 9 bases in between. CDR1 is SQVTM, CDR2 ANQGSEA, per germline.

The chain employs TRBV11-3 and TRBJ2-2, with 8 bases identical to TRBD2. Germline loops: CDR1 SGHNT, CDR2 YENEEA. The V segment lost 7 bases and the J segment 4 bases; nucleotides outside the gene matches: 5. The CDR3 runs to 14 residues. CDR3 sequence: CASKRELGTGELFF. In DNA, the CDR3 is TGTGCCAGCAAGCGGGAGTTAGGCACCGGGGAGCTGTTTTTT.

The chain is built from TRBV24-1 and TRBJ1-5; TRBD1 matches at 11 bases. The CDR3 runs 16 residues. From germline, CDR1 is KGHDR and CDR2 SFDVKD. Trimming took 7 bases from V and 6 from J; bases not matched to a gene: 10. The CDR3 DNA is TGTGCCACCAGCTACCAAGGACAGGGGGCTTTTCAGCCCCAGCATTTT. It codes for CATSYQGQGAFQPQHF.

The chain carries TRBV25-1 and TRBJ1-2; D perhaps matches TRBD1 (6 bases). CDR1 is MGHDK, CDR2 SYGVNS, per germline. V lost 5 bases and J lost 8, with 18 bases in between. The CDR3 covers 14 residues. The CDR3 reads CASSMGQAQGGYTF. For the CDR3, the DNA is TGTGCCAGCAGTATGGGACAAGCCCAGGGAGGCTACACCTTC.

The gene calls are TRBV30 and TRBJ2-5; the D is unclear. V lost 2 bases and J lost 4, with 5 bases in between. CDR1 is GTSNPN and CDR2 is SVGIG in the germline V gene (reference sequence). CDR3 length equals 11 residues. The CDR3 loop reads CAWSHIETQYF. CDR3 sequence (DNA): TGTGCCTGGAGTCACATAGAGACCCAGTACTTC.

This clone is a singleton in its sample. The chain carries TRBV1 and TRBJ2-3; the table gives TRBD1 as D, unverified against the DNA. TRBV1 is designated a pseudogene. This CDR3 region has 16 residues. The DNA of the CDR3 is TGCACCAGCAGCCAAGAGACAGGGGGCAGCACAGATACGCAGTATTTT. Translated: CTSSQETGGSTDTQYF.

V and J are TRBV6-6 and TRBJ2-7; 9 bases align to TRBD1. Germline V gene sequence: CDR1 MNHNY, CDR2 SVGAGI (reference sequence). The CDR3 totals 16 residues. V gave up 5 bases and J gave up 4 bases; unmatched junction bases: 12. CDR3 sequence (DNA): TGTGCCAGCAGTGGAGGACAGGGGCCCGACTTTTACGAGCAGTACTTC. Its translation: CASSGGQGPDFYEQYF.

CDR3 loop: CASSATLAGGPNEQFF. The CDR3 DNA reads TGCGCCAGCAGCGCTACACTAGCGGGGGGGCCAAATGAGCAGTTCTTC. The chain uses TRBV5-1 and TRBJ2-1; TRBD2 matches at 13 bases. CDR1 SGHRS and CDR2 YFSETQ come from the germline V gene. The V segment lost 4 bases and the J segment 7 bases; nucleotides outside the gene matches: 8. CDR3 length equals 16 residues.

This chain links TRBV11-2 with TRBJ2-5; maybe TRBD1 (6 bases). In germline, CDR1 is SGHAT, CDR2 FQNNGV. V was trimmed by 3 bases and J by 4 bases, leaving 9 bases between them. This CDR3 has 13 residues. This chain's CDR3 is CASSLGALETQYF. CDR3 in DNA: TGTGCCAGCAGCTTGGGGGCCCTAGAGACCCAGTACTTC.

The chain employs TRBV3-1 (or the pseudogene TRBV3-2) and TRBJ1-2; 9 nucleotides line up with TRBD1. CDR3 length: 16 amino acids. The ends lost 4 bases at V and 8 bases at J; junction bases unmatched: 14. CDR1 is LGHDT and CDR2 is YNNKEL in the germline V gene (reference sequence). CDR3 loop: CASSPPGQGPLGGYTF. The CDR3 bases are TGTGCCAGCAGCCCCCCGGGACAGGGACCCTTAGGAGGCTACACCTTC.

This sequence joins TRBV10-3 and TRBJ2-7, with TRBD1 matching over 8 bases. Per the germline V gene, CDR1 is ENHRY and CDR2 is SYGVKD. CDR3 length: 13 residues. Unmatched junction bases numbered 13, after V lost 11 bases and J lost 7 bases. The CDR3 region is CASTRDRSSEQYF. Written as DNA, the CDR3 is TGTGCCTCCACCCGGGACAGGTCGTCGGAGCAGTACTTC.

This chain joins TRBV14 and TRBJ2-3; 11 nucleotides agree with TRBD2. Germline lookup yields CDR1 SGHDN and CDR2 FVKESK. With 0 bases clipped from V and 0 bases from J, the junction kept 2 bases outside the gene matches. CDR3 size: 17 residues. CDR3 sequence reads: CASSQELAGASTDTQYF. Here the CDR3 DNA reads TGTGCCAGCAGCCAAGAACTAGCGGGGGCTAGCACAGATACGCAGTATTTT.

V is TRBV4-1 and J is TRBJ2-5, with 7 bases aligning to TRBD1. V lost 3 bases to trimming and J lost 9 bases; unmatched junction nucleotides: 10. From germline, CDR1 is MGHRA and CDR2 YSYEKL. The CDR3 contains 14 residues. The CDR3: CASSQTGTLRAQYF. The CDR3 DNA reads TGCGCCAGCAGCCAGACAGGGACCTTAAGGGCCCAGTACTTC.

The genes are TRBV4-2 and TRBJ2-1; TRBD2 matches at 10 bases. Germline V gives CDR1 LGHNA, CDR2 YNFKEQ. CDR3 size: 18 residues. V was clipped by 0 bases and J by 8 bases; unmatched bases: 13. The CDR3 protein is CASSQDKAGGFLMDEQFF. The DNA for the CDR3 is TGTGCCAGCAGCCAAGATAAAGCGGGGGGGTTTCTTATGGATGAGCAGTTCTTC.

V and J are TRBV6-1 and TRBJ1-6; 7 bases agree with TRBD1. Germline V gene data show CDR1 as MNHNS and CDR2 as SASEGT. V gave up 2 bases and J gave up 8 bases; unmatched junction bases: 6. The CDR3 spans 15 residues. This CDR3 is CASSEQGTVDSPLHF. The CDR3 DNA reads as TGTGCCAGCAGTGAACAGGGGACAGTGGATTCACCCCTCCACTTT.

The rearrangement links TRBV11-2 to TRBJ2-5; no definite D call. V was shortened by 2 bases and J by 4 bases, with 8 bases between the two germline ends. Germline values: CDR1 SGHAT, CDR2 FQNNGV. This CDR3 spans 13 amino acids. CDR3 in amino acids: CASSLQALETQYF. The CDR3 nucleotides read TGTGCCAGCAGCTTACAAGCACTAGAGACCCAGTACTTC. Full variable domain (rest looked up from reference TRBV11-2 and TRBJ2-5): EAGVAQSPRYKIIEKRQSVAFWCNPISGHATLYWYQQILGQGPKLLIQFQNNGVVDDSQLPKDRFSAERLKGVDSTLKIQPAKLEDSAVYLCASSLQALETQYFGPGTRLLVL.